What follows is one T cell receptor beta chain and its context. Its antigen remains unidentified. Sequencing was performed with immunoSEQ multiplex PCR; in TCRdb, only in-frame clones are kept and a portion is missing. Of fewer than 200,000 clones listed, 91% are singletons. The sample belongs to a study of T cell responses to AZD1222 COVID-19 vaccine. Losses at the gene ends were 3 bases for V and 8 bases for J; bases not matched to a gene: 4. Per germline, CDR1 SGHVS and CDR2 FNYEAQ. The CDR3 sequence is 15 residues long. Notes on the study in general: Among AZD1222 vaccinees, only five to seven were seropositive at baseline. Reportedly, nearly half of unique spike TCRs recognized epitopes outside B.1.351/B.1.1.7 mutations. Repertoire sampling occurred only after the peak T cell response. Most donors were white British and more were female, and clonal diversity was possibly underestimated.

The sequence was collected from an adult who received the AZD1222 COVID-19 vaccine. The chain carries TRBV7-6 and TRBJ2-2; 12 bases align to TRBD2. Sequencing used peripheral blood, obtained 28 days after the second AZD1222 dose. The CDR3 spells CASSFRTSGKGELFF. In nucleotides, the CDR3 is TGTGCCAGCAGCTTTCGGACTAGCGGGAAGGGGGAGCTGTTTTTT.